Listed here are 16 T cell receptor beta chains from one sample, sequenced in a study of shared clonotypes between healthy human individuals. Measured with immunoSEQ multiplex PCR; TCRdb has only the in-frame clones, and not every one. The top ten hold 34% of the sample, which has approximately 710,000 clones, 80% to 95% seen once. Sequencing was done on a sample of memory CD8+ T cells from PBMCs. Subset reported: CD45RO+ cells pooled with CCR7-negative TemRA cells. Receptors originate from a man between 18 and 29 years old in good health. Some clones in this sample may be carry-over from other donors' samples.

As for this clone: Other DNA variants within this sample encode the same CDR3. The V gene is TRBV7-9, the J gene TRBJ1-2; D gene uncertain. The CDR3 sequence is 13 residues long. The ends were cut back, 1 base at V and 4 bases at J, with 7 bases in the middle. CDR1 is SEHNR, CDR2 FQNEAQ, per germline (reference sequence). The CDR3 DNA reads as TGTGCCAGCAGCTTAGGGAGTACCTATGGCTACACCTTC. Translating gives CASSLGSTYGYTF. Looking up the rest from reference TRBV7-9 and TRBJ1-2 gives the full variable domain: DTGVSQNPRHKITKRGQNVTFRCDPISEHNRLYWYRQTLGQGPEFLTYFQNEAQLEKSRLLSDRFSAERPKGSFSTLEIQRTEQGDSAMYLCASSLGSTYGYTFGSGTRLTVV.

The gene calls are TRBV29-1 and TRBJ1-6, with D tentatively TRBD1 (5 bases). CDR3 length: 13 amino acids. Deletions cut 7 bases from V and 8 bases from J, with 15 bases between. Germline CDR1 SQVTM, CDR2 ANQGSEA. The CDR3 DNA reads TGCAGCGCCGTCTCGGGGCCCTATTCACCCCTCCACTTT. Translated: CSAVSGPYSPLHF.

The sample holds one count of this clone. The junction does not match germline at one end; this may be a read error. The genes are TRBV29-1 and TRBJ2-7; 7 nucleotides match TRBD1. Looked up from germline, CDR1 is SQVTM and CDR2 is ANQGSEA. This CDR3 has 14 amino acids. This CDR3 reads CSVAGDSLSYGQYF. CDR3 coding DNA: TGCAGCGTTGCAGGGGACAGTTTGTCCTACGGGCAGTACTTC.

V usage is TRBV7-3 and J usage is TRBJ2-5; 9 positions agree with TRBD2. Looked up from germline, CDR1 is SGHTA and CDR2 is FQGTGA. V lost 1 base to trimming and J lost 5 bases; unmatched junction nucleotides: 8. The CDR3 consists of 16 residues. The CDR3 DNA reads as TGTGCCAGCAGCTTAAACTTCGCGGGAGGGCCGGAGACCCAGTACTTC. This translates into CASSLNFAGGPETQYF.

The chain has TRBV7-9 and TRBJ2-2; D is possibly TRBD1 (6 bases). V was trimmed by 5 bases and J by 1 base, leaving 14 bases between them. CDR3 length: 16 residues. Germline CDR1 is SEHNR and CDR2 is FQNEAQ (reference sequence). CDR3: CASSPPTGVNTGELFF. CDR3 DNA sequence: TGTGCCAGCAGCCCGCCGACAGGCGTGAACACCGGGGAGCTGTTTTTT.

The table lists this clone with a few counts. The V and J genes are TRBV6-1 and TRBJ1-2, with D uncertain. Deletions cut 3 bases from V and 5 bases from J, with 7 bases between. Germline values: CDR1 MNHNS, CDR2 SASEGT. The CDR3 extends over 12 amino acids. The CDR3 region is CASSDPRYGYTF. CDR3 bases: TGTGCCAGCAGTGATCCGCGGTATGGCTACACCTTC.

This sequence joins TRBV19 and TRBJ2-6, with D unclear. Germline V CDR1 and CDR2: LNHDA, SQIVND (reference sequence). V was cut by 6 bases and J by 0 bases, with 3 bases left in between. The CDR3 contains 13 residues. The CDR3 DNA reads TGTGCCAGTAGGGCCTCTGGGGCCAACGTCCTGACTTTC. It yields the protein CASRASGANVLTF.

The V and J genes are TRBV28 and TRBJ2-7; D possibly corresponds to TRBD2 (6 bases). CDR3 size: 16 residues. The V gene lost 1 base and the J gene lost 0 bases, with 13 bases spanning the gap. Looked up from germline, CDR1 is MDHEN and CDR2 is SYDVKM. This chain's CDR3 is CASSLLGLYTSYEQYF. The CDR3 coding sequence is TGTGCCAGCAGTTTATTGGGACTTTATACCTCCTACGAGCAGTACTTC.

CDR3 sequence (DNA): TGTGCCAGTAGTCCCCGGACTAGCGGGGTCACAGATACGCAGTATTTT. The encoded protein is CASSPRTSGVTDTQYF. The chain uses TRBV19 and TRBJ2-3; 12 nucleotides match TRBD2. CDR3 size: 16 residues. V shed 5 bases, J shed 2 bases, and the junction held 5 bases outside the gene matches. Germline-derived CDR1 and CDR2 are LNHDA and SQIVND (reference sequence).

The CDR3 sequence is CASSVAGSGARDTEAFF. The CDR3 DNA reads as TGTGCCAGCAGCGTAGCGGGGTCGGGGGCTCGGGACACTGAAGCTTTCTTT. The genes are TRBV9 and TRBJ1-1, with a tentative D call TRBD1 (6 bases). The CDR3 runs 17 residues. With 0 bases removed from V and 3 bases from J, the gap between germline ends came to 18 bases. In germline, CDR1 is SGDLS, CDR2 YYNGEE. Together with reference TRBV9 and TRBJ1-1, the CDR3 gives the full variable domain: DSGVTQTPKHLITATGQRVTLRCSPRSGDLSVYWYQQSLDQGLQFLIQYYNGEERAKGNILERFSAQQFPDLHSELNLSSLELGDSALYFCASSVAGSGARDTEAFFGQGTRLTVV.

CDR3 in amino acids: CATSRGTGGENEKLFF. In nucleotides, the CDR3 is TGTGCCACCAGCAGGGGGACAGGGGGCGAAAATGAAAAACTGTTTTTT. V and J are TRBV15 and TRBJ1-4; 12 nucleotides line up with TRBD1. Germline trimming cut 3 bases from V and 5 bases from J; bases unmatched to any gene: 4. The CDR3 contains 16 residues. Per germline, CDR1 LNHNV and CDR2 YYDKDF (reference sequence). Full variable domain (missing parts from reference TRBV15 and TRBJ1-4): DAMVIQNPRYQVTQFGKPVTLSCSQTLNHNVMYWYQQKSSQAPKLLFHYYDKDFNNEADTPDNFQSRRPNTSFCFLDIRSPGLGDTAMYLCATSRGTGGENEKLFFGSGTQLSVL.

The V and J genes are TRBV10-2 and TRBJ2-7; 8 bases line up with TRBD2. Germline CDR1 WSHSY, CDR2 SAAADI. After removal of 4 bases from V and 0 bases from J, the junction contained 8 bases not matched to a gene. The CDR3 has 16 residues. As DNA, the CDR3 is TGCGCCAGCAGTGCTCTAGCGGGCTTGAGCTCCTACGAGCAGTACTTC. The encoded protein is CASSALAGLSSYEQYF.

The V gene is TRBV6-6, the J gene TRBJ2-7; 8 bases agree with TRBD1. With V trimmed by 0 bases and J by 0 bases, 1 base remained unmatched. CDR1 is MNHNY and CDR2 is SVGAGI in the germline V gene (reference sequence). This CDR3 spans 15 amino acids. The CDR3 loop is CASSYSTGASYEQYF. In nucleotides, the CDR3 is TGTGCCAGCAGTTACTCGACAGGGGCCTCCTACGAGCAGTACTTC.

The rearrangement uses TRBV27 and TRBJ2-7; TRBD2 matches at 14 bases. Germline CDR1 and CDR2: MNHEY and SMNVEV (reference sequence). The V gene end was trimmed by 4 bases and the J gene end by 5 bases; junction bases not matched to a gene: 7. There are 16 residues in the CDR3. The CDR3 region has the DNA TGTGCCAGCAGTTCCGGGACTAGCGGGAGAGGTGACGAGCAGTACTTC. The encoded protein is CASSSGTSGRGDEQYF.

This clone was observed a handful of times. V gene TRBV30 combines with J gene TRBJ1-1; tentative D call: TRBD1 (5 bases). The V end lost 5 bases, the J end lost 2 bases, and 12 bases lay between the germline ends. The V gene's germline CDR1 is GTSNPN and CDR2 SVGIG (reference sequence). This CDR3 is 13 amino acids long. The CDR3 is CAWGTTDNTEAFF. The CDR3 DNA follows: TGTGCCTGGGGGACGACAGATAACACTGAAGCTTTCTTT.

The CDR3 sequence is CASSSPLEWANYGYTF. CDR3 coding DNA: TGTGCCAGCAGCTCACCCCTGGAGTGGGCTAACTATGGCTACACCTTC. This sequence joins TRBV7-9 and TRBJ1-2; no firm D call. Germline loops: CDR1 SEHNR, CDR2 FQNEAQ (reference sequence). The V end lost 4 bases, the J end lost 0 bases, and 15 bases lay between the germline ends. The CDR3 spans 16 residues.